This T cell receptor (beta chain) was profiled in a study of CD8 T cells in Susac syndrome. RNA totalling about 0.45 to 1 ug underwent reverse transcription with random hexamers. MiXCR was run by TCRdb on the immunoSEQ multiplex PCR reads, yielding one entry per CDR3 protein. The repertoire includes 250,000 to 300,000 distinct CDR3 sequences, approximately 84% of them detected once, and approximately 0.12% sits in the top ten. V was clipped by 2 bases and J by 0 bases, with 13 bases between them. From germline, CDR1 is DFQATT and CDR2 SNEGSKA (reference sequence). The CDR3 consists of 16 residues. The sample consisted of CD8+ T cells from PBMCs. The sequence was obtained from a human donor with multiple sclerosis. The J gene is TRBJ1-4, the V gene TRBV20-1; tentatively, D is TRBD1 (6 bases). For the CDR3, the DNA is TGCAGTGCTAGAAGCACAGGGCGTGCAACTAATGAAAAACTGTTTTTT. Translating gives CSARSTGRATNEKLFF.